What follows is one T cell receptor (beta chain) and its context. The antigen is undetermined. Sequenced by immunoSEQ multiplex PCR; TCRdb stores in-frame clones only, minus some. The data hold 90,000 to 120,000 clones, with around 90% observed a single time. These data belong to a study of T cell responses to AZD1222 COVID-19 vaccine. Study-level points and caveats: White British donors predominated, females outnumbered males, and clonal diversity was possibly underestimated. Spike was spanned by vaccine-associated CD4 TCRs, with dominance at 160-218 and 743-854.

The CDR3 runs 14 residues. The trim removed 1 base at V and 6 bases at J, leaving 5 bases unmatched. Germline V gene sequence: CDR1 SEHNR, CDR2 FQNEAQ (reference sequence). The source of this sequence is an adult in good health. V and J are TRBV7-9 and TRBJ1-1; 7 bases align to TRBD1. The sample here was peripheral blood, taken on day 0 of AZD1222 vaccination. The CDR3 bases are TGTGCCAGCAGCTTAGAGGGGGCTCACGCTGAAGCTTTCTTT. Its protein product is CASSLEGAHAEAFF.